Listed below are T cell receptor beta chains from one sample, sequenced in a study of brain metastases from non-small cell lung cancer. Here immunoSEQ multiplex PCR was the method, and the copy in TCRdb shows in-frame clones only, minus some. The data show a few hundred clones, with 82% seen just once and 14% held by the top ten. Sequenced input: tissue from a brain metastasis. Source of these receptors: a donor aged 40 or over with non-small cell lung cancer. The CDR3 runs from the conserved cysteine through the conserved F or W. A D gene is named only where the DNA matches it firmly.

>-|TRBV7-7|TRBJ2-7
TGTGCTAGCAGCCTGGCCCCTTTGAAGGAGCAGTACTTC
CASSLAPLKEQYF
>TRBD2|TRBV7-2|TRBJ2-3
TGTGCCAGCAGCTTAGGGACTAGCGGGATAAATGGGCAGTATTTT
CASSLGTSGINGQYF
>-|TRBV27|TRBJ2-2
TGTGCCAGCAGTTTACTCGCGACAGCCATCACCGGGGAGCTGTTTTTT
CASSLLATAITGELFF
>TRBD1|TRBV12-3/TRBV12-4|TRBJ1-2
TGTGCCAGCAGCAAGGACAGGGACTATGGCTACACCTTC
CASSKDRDYGYTF
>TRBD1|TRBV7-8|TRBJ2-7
TGTGCCAGCAGCTCCCGGGACAGCAACTGGGAGCAGTACTTC
CASSSRDSNWEQYF